This T cell receptor (beta chain) is drawn from a study of shared clonotypes between healthy human individuals. Several immunoSEQ plates held equal portions of the genomic DNA taken from each subset. DNA from unsorted PBMC was sequenced on ten immunoSEQ deep assay plates. Original data processing: Junction-only sequences without quality scores were provided by ImmunoSEQ, so filtering was different. Libraries were prepared by immunoSEQ multiplex PCR; TCRdb keeps only in-frame clonotypes and omits some of them. V and J calls plus clone size are reproduced from that table; the DNA served to infer D and trimming. The sample contains hundreds of thousands of clones, around 76% of which appear only once. The sequencing sample was made of PBMCs. The clonotype was recovered from a woman aged 40 to 50 in good health. Some clones in this sample may be carry-over from other donors' samples.

The CDR3 DNA is TGCGCCAGCAGTGGGCCCAGAAGAGGGATCGATGGAAACACCATATATTTT. Translating gives CASSGPRRGIDGNTIYF. V and J are TRBV10-1 and TRBJ1-3, with D unclear. The V and J ends lost 4 bases and 3 bases respectively, with 19 bases between them. The CDR3 is 17 amino acids. The germline V gene has CDR1 WNHNN and CDR2 SYGVQD (reference sequence).